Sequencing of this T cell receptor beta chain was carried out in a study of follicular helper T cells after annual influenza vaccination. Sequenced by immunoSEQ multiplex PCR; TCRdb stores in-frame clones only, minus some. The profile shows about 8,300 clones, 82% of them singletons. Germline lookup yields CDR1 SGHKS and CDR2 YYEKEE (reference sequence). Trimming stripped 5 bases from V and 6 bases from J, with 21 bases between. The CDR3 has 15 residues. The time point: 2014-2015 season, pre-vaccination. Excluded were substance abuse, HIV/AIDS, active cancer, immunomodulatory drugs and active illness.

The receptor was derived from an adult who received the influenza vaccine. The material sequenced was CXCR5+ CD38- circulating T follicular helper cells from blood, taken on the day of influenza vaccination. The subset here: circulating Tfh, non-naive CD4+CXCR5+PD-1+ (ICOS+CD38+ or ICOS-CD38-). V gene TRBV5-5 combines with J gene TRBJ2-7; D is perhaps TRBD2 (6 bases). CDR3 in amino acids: CASSWGLGLVSEQYF. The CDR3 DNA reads TGTGCCAGCAGTTGGGGACTGGGTCTTGTCTCCGAGCAGTACTTC. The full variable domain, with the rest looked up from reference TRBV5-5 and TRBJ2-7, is DAGVTQSPTHLIKTRGQQVTLRCSPISGHKSVSWYQQVLGQGPQFIFQYYEKEERGRGNFPDRFSARQFPNYSSELNVNALLLGDSALYLCASSWGLGLVSEQYFGPGTRLTVT.